One T cell receptor beta chain is described in this entry. Its antigen remains unknown. This record comes from a study of T cell responses to AZD1222 COVID-19 vaccine. The protocol was immunoSEQ multiplex PCR, while the TCRdb copy is restricted to in-frame clones and leaves out a portion. The sample includes about 20,000 clones, approximately 81% of them seen just once. CDR3 length: 12 residues. The V end was cut by 0 bases, the J end by 2 bases, with 0 bases between. Per germline, CDR1 SEHNR and CDR2 FQNEAQ (reference sequence). Findings and caveats of the study: Only after the peak T cell response were repertoires sampled. Unmutated regions of variants are reportedly targeted by nearly half of spike-specific TCRs.

The TCR comes from an adult who received the AZD1222 COVID-19 vaccine. V is TRBV7-9 and J is TRBJ2-3; no reliable D call. Sequencing was performed on peripheral blood, taken 28 days after the second AZD1222 dose. CDR3 bases: TGTGCCAGCAGCTTAGCCACAGATACGCAGTATTTT. Amino acid sequence: CASSLATDTQYF. Full variable domain (remainder filled in from reference TRBV7-9 and TRBJ2-3): DTGVSQNPRHKITKRGQNVTFRCDPISEHNRLYWYRQTLGQGPEFLTYFQNEAQLEKSRLLSDRFSAERPKGSFSTLEIQRTEQGDSAMYLCASSLATDTQYFGPGTRLTVL.